The present T cell receptor beta chain was sequenced within a study of T cells after posttransplantation cyclophosphamide. The CDR3 runs to 15 residues. With V trimmed by 6 bases and J by 0 bases, 6 bases remained unmatched. CDR1 MNHEY and CDR2 SVGAGI come from the germline V gene. Assay used: immunoSEQ multiplex PCR; TCRdb lists only in-frame clones, some missing. Singletons are absent from the sample, which has roughly 45,000 clones. This clone has at least ten counts. Sequenced: PBMCs. The receptor comes from a man between 40 and 49 years old in good health, CMV-negative, and a related stem cell transplant donor. The chain has TRBV6-5 and TRBJ2-3; 7 positions agree with TRBD2. CDR3 sequence reads: CASSPTGGSTDTQYF. CDR3 sequence (DNA): TGTGCCAGCAGCCCGACCGGGGGGAGCACAGATACGCAGTATTTT.